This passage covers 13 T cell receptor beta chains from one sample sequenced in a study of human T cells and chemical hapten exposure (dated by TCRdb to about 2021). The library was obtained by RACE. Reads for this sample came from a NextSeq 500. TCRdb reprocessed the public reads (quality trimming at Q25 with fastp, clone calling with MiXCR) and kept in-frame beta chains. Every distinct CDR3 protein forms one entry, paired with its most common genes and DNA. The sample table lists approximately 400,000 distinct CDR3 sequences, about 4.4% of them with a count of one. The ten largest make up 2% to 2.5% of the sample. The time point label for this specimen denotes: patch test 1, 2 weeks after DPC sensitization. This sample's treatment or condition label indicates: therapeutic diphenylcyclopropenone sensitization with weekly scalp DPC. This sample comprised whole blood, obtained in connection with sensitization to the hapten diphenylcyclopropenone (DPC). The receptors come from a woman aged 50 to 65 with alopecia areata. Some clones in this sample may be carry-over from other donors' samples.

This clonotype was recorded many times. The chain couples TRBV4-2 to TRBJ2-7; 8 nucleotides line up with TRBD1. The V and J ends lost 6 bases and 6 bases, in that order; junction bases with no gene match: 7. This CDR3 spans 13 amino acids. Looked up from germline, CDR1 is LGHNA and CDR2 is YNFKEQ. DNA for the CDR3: TGTGCCAGCAGAGCCGGACAGGGAGCCGAGCAGTACTTC. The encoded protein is CASRAGQGAEQYF.

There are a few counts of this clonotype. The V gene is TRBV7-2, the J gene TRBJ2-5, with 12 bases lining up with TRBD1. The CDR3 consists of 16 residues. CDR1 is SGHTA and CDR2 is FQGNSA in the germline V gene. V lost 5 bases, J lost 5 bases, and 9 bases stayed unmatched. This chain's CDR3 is CASSIPGQGATETQYF. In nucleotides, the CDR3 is TGTGCCAGCAGCATCCCGGGACAGGGGGCTACGGAGACCCAGTACTTC.

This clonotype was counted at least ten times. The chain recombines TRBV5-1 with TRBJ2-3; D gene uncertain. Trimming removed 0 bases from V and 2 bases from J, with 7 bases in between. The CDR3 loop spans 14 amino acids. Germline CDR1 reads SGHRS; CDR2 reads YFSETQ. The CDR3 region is CASSLADTTDTQYF. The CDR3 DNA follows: TGCGCCAGCAGCTTGGCCGATACCACAGATACGCAGTATTTT.

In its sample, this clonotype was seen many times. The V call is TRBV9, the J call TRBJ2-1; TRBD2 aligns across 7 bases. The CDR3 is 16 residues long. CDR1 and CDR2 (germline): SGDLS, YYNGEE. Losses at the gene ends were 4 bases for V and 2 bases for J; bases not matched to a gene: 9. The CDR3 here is CASSPRGTHAYNEQFF. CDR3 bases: TGTGCCAGCAGCCCGCGGGGGACCCACGCCTACAATGAGCAGTTCTTC.

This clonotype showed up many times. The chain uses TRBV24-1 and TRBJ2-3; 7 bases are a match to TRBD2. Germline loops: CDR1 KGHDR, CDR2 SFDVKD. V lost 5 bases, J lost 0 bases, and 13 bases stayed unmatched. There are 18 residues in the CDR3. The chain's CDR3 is CATSALGRGGPSTDTQYF. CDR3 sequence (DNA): TGTGCCACCAGTGCCTTGGGGCGGGGAGGGCCTAGCACAGATACGCAGTATTTT.

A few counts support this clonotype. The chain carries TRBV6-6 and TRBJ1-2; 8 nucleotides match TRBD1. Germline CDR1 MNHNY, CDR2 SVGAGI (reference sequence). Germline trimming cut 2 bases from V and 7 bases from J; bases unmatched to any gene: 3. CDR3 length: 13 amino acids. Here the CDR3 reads CASSYMDRAGYTF. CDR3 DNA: TGTGCCAGCAGTTACATGGACAGGGCTGGCTACACCTTC.

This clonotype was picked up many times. CDR3: CAVGGNTGELFF. Written as DNA, the CDR3 is TGTGCCGTGGGGGGAAACACCGGGGAGCTGTTTTTT. The V gene is TRBV24-1, the J gene TRBJ2-2; TRBD2 is a possible D gene (6 bases). From germline, CDR1 is KGHDR and CDR2 SFDVKD. Trimming removed 12 bases from V and 2 bases from J, with 9 bases in between. This CDR3 spans 12 amino acids.

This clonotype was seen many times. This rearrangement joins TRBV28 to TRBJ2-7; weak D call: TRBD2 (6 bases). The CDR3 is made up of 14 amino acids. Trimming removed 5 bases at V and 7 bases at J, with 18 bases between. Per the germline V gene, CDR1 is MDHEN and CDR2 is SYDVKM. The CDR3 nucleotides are TGTGCCAGCAGTCGCGAGGTGCGGGGTCGGGAGCAGTACTTC. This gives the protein CASSREVRGREQYF.

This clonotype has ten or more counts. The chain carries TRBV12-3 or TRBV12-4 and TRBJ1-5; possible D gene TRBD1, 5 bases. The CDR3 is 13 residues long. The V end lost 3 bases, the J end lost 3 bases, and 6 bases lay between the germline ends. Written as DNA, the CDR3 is TGTGCCAGCAGTTTTGGGGCCAATCAGCCCCAGCATTTT. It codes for CASSFGANQPQHF.

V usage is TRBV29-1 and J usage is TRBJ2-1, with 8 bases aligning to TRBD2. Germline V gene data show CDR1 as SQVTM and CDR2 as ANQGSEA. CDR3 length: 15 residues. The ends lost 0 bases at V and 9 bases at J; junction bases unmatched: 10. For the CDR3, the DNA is TGCAGCGTTGAAGATCGGTTAGCGGGATCCGGTGAGCAGTTCTTC. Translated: CSVEDRLAGSGEQFF.

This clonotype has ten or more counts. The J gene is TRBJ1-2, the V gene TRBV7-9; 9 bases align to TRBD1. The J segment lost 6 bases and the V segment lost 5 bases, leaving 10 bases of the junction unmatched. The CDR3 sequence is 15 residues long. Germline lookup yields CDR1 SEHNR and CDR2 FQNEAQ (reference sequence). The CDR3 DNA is TGTGCCAGCAGCCAGGGGACGGGACAGGGCAATGGCTACACCTTC. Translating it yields CASSQGTGQGNGYTF.

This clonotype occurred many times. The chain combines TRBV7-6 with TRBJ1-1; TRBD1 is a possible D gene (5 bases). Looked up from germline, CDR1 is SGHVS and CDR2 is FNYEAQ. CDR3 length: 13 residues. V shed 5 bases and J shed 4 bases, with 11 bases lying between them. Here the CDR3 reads CASSEGPGTEAFF. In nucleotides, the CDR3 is TGTGCCAGCAGCGAGGGGCCGGGCACTGAAGCTTTCTTT.

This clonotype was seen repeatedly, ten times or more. The CDR3 bases are TGTGCCAGCAGCGTTGGGGGGACCCAGTACTTC. Translated, it gives CASSVGGTQYF. J is TRBJ2-5 and V is TRBV6-1; D is perhaps TRBD1 or TRBD2 (5 bases each). Germline assignment: CDR1 MNHNS and CDR2 SASEGT. The CDR3 has 11 residues. Trimming took 6 bases from V and 7 from J, leaving 9 bases between them.